Included here is one T cell receptor beta chain sequence, with context. What it recognizes is unknown. In the same sample, other DNA sequences code for this CDR3. These data are taken from a study of T cell responses to AZD1222 COVID-19 vaccine. Study at large: Recipients boosted at about 4 weeks or about 12 weeks are pooled.

Sequencing used immunoSEQ multiplex PCR; TCRdb keeps in-frame clones, though not all of them. The table shows 150,000 to 200,000 clones, with around 95% occurring only once. CDR3 length equals 12 residues. V lost 6 bases to trimming and J lost 7 bases, with 10 bases between them. Points from the study as a whole: The donor cohort was predominantly white British with a female majority, and clonal diversity may have been underestimated. Rises in breadth and depth of Spike-specific TCRs came after two AZD1222 doses.

This chain joins TRBV12-3 or TRBV12-4 and TRBJ1-5; no clear D. Sequencing was performed on peripheral blood, taken on day 0 of AZD1222 vaccination. The source is an adult in good health. CDR3 nucleotides: TGTGCCAGCAGCCTAGGTAACCAGCCCCAGCATTTT. It translates to CASSLGNQPQHF.